What follows are 23 T cell receptor beta chains derived from one specimen sequenced in a study of T cells after yellow fever vaccination. In TCRdb, the 5' RACE reads were re-called with MiXCR into one record per CDR3 protein. The sample gives approximately 260,000 distinct CDR3 sequences, about 5% of which show up once; roughly 3.3% is in the top ten. The sequences come from CD4+ T cells sorted from PBMCs, collected on the day of the yellow fever booster vaccination. Every receptor here comes from a man between 18 and 29 years old who received the YFV17D yellow fever vaccine.

This clonotype came up a few times. The CDR3 bases are TGTGCCAGCAGTTTCTACTCTCGGCAGGAAAAACTGTTTTTT. Translated, it gives CASSFYSRQEKLFF. This chain connects TRBV12-3 or TRBV12-4 to TRBJ1-4; D remains ambiguous. The CDR3 totals 14 residues. The V end lost 3 bases, the J end lost 8 bases, and 13 bases lay between the germline ends.

The gene calls are TRBV6-2 or TRBV6-3 and TRBJ1-2; tentative D call: TRBD1 (6 bases). Germline-derived CDR1 and CDR2 are MNHEY and SVGEGT. Trimming left V 0 bases short and J 8 bases short, with 7 bases between. The CDR3 runs to 12 residues. The CDR3 reads CASSYSGHGYTF. CDR3 DNA sequence: TGTGCCAGCAGTTACTCGGGACACGGCTACACCTTC.

This clonotype was picked up a small number of times. The chain links TRBV3-1 to TRBJ1-3; D ambiguous. This CDR3 has 16 amino acids. The V and J ends lost 0 bases and 0 bases respectively, with 9 bases between them. The germline gives CDR1 LGHDT, CDR2 YNNKEL (reference sequence). CDR3 coding DNA: TGTGCCAGCAGCCAAGAAGATCTGTTCTCTGGAAACACCATATATTTT. This translates into CASSQEDLFSGNTIYF.

This clonotype was counted only a few times. This sequence joins TRBV5-1 and TRBJ1-1; the D is unclear. The CDR3 totals 15 residues. The germline V gene has CDR1 SGHRS and CDR2 YFSETQ. Trimming shortened V by 8 bases and J by 2 bases, and 19 bases separated the two germline ends. The CDR3 nucleotides read TGCGCCAGTACAGAGAAGGACGGATTAAACACTGAAGCTTTCTTT. This gives the protein CASTEKDGLNTEAFF.

This clonotype was picked up a small number of times. This rearrangement joins TRBV5-6 to TRBJ1-6; D is undetermined. Germline V gene data show CDR1 as SGHDT and CDR2 as YYEEEE. The CDR3 is 14 residues long. V shed 2 bases and J shed 9 bases, with 12 bases lying between them. CDR3 protein: CASSFVAGSSPLHF. The DNA of the CDR3 is TGTGCCAGCAGCTTTGTGGCAGGATCTTCACCCCTCCACTTT.

There are many counts of this clonotype. The chain couples TRBV5-1 to TRBJ2-1; 9 bases match TRBD1. The CDR3 covers 15 residues. With V trimmed by 0 bases and J by 7 bases, 5 bases remained unmatched. Looked up from germline, CDR1 is SGHRS and CDR2 is YFSETQ. CDR3 nucleotides: TGCGCCAGCAGCTTGGGACAGGGGGGTTTGAATGAGCAGTTCTTC. It yields the protein CASSLGQGGLNEQFF.

This clonotype was picked up many times. The V call is TRBV6-2 or TRBV6-3, the J call TRBJ2-5; D ambiguous. Per germline, CDR1 MNHEY and CDR2 SVGEGT. V lost 4 bases to trimming and J lost 2 bases, with 26 bases between them. The CDR3 sequence is 19 residues long. This chain's CDR3 is CASSSSPYGVGLTQETQYF. In DNA, the CDR3 is TGTGCCAGCAGTTCGTCTCCATATGGTGTGGGCCTGACTCAAGAGACCCAGTACTTC.

The chain employs TRBV7-3 and TRBJ2-1; D may match TRBD1 or TRBD2 (6 bases each). CDR1 SGHTA and CDR2 FQGTGA come from the germline V gene. CDR3 length: 12 amino acids. The V end was cut by 9 bases, the J end by 6 bases, with 12 bases between. The DNA for the CDR3 is TGTGCCAGTAGGGGGAGGAGCAATGAGCAGTTCTTC. The encoded protein is CASRGRSNEQFF.

This clonotype was counted at least ten times. The rearrangement uses TRBV4-2 and TRBJ2-2; D is ambiguous. Per the germline V gene, CDR1 is LGHNA and CDR2 is YNFKEQ. The length of the CDR3 is 15 residues. V was clipped by 0 bases and J by 4 bases, with 9 bases between them. The CDR3 sequence is CASSQDGPSTGELFF. The CDR3 region has the DNA TGTGCCAGCAGCCAAGACGGGCCTAGCACCGGGGAGCTGTTTTTT.

This clonotype was seen a handful of times. The chain employs TRBV4-3 and TRBJ2-7, with 10 bases aligning to TRBD1. V lost 1 base, J lost 4 bases, and 10 bases stayed unmatched. Germline V gene lookup returns CDR1 LGHNA and CDR2 YSLEER. The CDR3 contains 17 residues. The CDR3: CASSQGPIGQGVYEQYF. CDR3 nucleotides: TGCGCCAGCAGCCAAGGACCGATCGGACAGGGGGTTTACGAGCAGTACTTC.

This sequence joins TRBV20-1 and TRBJ2-7; 9 bases fit TRBD2. This CDR3 contains 15 residues. Per germline, CDR1 DFQATT and CDR2 SNEGSKA (reference sequence). J lost 6 bases, V lost 0 bases, and 9 bases had no gene match. The CDR3 bases are TGCAGTGCTAGAGATGCCCGGGGCGGGGGGGCCGAGCAGTACGTC. This sequence encodes CSARDARGGGAEQYV.

This clonotype was recorded many times. This chain links TRBV4-3 with TRBJ2-7; D is possibly TRBD1 or TRBD2 (5 bases each). Trimming cost V 5 bases and J 3 bases, with 14 bases left between them. This CDR3 is built from 14 residues. Germline CDR1 LGHNA, CDR2 YSLEER. CDR3 region: CASSNRDGIYEQYV. The CDR3 DNA sequence: TGCGCCAGCAGCAACCGGGACGGGATCTACGAGCAGTACGTC.

The genes are TRBV6-2 or TRBV6-3 and TRBJ2-7; TRBD1 is a possible D gene (6 bases). Trimming stripped 4 bases from V and 3 bases from J, with 19 bases between. This CDR3 spans 16 amino acids. Germline V lookup: CDR1 MNHEY, CDR2 SVGEGT. CDR3 sequence reads: CASSSPTGTSNYEQYV. CDR3 bases: TGTGCCAGCAGTTCCCCTACCGGGACAAGCAACTACGAGCAGTACGTC.

V gene TRBV5-4 combines with J gene TRBJ2-5; either TRBD1 or TRBD2 may fit D (6 bases each). CDR1 and CDR2 (germline): SGHNT, YYREEE (reference sequence). CDR3 length equals 15 residues. Between the trimmed V and J ends, which lost 4 bases and 4 bases, there was a span of 17 bases. CDR3: CASSQRGAAGETQYF. Written as DNA, the CDR3 is TGTGCCAGCAGCCAAAGGGGGGCCGCGGGAGAGACCCAGTACTTC.

In its sample, this clonotype was seen many times. V usage is TRBV7-6 and J usage is TRBJ1-1; tentatively, D is TRBD1 (5 bases). V lost 5 bases and J lost 10, with 17 bases in between. There are 13 residues in the CDR3. CDR1 is SGHVS, CDR2 FNYEAQ, per germline. Written as DNA, the CDR3 is TGTGCCAGCAGCCCGGGGGATGGGCTTGGAGCTTTCTTT. This codes for CASSPGDGLGAFF.

This clonotype has a count of ten or more. The V and J genes are TRBV4-1 and TRBJ2-2; TRBD1 agrees at 7 bases. The CDR3 runs 13 residues. After removal of 9 bases from V and 6 bases from J, the junction contained 7 bases not matched to a gene. Germline CDR1 and CDR2: MGHRA and YSYEKL. The CDR3 nucleotides are TGCGCCAGTGGGACAGTTTACCCCGGGGAGCTGTTTTTT. Protein: CASGTVYPGELFF.

V gene TRBV11-2 combines with J gene TRBJ2-2; D unresolved. The CDR3 is made up of 14 amino acids. Germline V lookup: CDR1 SGHAT, CDR2 FQNNGV. Trimming removed 5 bases from V and 3 bases from J, with 10 bases in between. The CDR3 loop is CASSLISYTGELFF. The CDR3 DNA sequence: TGTGCCAGCAGCCTTATTAGTTACACCGGGGAGCTGTTTTTT.

This clonotype was observed a handful of times. The V call is TRBV5-1, the J call TRBJ1-4; TRBD1 is a possible D gene (5 bases). The CDR3 consists of 16 residues. Germline assignment: CDR1 SGHRS and CDR2 YFSETQ. The V end was cut by 1 base, the J end by 7 bases, with 17 bases between. CDR3 region: CASSLYDRPLAEKLFF. In DNA, the CDR3 is TGCGCCAGCAGCTTGTACGACAGACCACTTGCTGAAAAACTGTTTTTT.

A few counts support this clonotype. The chain links TRBV7-9 to TRBJ2-1, with 10 bases aligning to TRBD2. CDR1 is SEHNR, CDR2 FQNEAQ, per germline (reference sequence). The CDR3 length is 15 residues. The V segment lost 2 bases and the J segment 8 bases; nucleotides outside the gene matches: 6. The CDR3, as DNA: TGTGCCAGCAGCTTAACTCTAGCGGGGGATGATGAGCAGTTCTTC. Translated: CASSLTLAGDDEQFF.

The CDR3 region is CASSPRETGVGANVLTF. The CDR3 nucleotides are TGTGCCAGCTCACCGAGAGAGACAGGGGTCGGGGCCAACGTCCTGACTTTC. The rearrangement joins TRBV18 to TRBJ2-6, with 8 bases matching TRBD1. The CDR3 runs 17 residues. CDR1 is KGHSH and CDR2 is LQKENI in the germline V gene. Trimming took 3 bases from V and 4 from J; bases not matched to a gene: 8.

This clonotype has a handful of counts. This chain links TRBV20-1 with TRBJ2-1; 11 bases align to TRBD2. Germline CDR1 is DFQATT and CDR2 is SNEGSKA (reference sequence). Losses at the gene ends were 2 bases for V and 10 bases for J; bases not matched to a gene: 7. The CDR3 covers 14 residues. This chain's CDR3 is CSARFSGGAKEQFF. Written as DNA, the CDR3 is TGCAGTGCTAGATTTAGCGGGGGGGCCAAAGAGCAGTTCTTC.

This rearrangement joins TRBV12-3 or TRBV12-4 to TRBJ2-2, with TRBD1 matching over 9 bases. The V gene end was trimmed by 3 bases and the J gene end by 3 bases; junction bases not matched to a gene: 14. This CDR3 spans 19 amino acids. In DNA, the CDR3 is TGTGCCAGCAGTTTTACGTATGATCACAGGGGGCTCGACACCGGGGAGCTGTTTTTT. Amino acids: CASSFTYDHRGLDTGELFF.

This clonotype was observed a handful of times. This sequence joins TRBV11-2 and TRBJ2-5; D remains ambiguous. This CDR3 has 12 amino acids. V shed 1 base and J shed 5 bases, with 5 bases lying between them. In germline, CDR1 is SGHAT, CDR2 FQNNGV. As DNA, the CDR3 is TGTGCCAGCAGCTTAGTTGAGGAGACCCAGTACTTC. As protein: CASSLVEETQYF.